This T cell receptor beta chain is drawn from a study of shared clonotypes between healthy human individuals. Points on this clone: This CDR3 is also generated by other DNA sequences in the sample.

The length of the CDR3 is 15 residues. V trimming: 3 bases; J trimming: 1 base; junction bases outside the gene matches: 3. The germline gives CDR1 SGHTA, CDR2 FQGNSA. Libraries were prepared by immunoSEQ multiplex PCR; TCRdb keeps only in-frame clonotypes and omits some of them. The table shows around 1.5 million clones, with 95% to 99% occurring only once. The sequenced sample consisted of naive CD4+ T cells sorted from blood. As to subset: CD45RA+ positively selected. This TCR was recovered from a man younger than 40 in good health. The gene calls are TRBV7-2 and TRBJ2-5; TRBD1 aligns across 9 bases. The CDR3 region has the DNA TGTGCCAGCAGCTTTGGGGACAGGGCCCAAGAGACCCAGTACTTC. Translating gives CASSFGDRAQETQYF.